The clone carrying this T cell receptor beta chain appeared a single time. Its target is not known. V lost 6 bases, J lost 2 bases, and 2 bases stayed unmatched. Germline assignment: CDR1 MNHNY and CDR2 SVGAGI (reference sequence). The CDR3 contains 13 residues. This sample is part of a study of STAT5B mutations in CD4+ large granular lymphocyte leukemia. Notes on the study in general: Approximately 25% of private leukemic clonotypes occurred rarely in other patients' non-leukemic repertoires. Top patient clones used TRBV06 genes more often: 8/27 versus 2/35 in controls. Higher CD4+ than CD8+ T-LGLL clonality might reflect small sample size.

Sequencing was performed with immunoSEQ multiplex PCR; in TCRdb, only in-frame clones are kept and a portion is missing. The table lists about 32,000 clones, 85% of them singletons. This chain joins TRBV6-6 and TRBJ2-3; 7 nucleotides line up with TRBD2. The sequenced sample was CD4+ T cells from blood buffy coats. The TCR comes from a human donor in good health. CDR3 DNA sequence: TGTGCCAGCAGGAGCGGGGACACAGATACGCAGTATTTT. Protein sequence: CASRSGDTDTQYF.